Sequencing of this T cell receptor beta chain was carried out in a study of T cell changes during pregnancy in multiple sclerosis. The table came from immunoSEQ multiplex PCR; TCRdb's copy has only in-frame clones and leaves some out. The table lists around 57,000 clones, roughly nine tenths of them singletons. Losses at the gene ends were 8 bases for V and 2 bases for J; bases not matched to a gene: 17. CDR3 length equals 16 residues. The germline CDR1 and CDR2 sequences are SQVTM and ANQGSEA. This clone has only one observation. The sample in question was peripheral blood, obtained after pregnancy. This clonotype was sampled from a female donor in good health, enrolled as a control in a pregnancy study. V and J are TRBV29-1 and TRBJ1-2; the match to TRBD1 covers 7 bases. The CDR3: CSTTPNPGQRNYGYTF. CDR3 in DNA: TGCAGCACCACCCCCAATCCGGGACAGAGGAACTATGGCTACACCTTC.